This TCR beta chain is from a study of blood T cell repertoires in COVID-19. Looking at the study overall: The United States, Italy and Spain provided the acute and convalescent COVID-19 samples. T cells, B-cell-depleted T cells, or PBMCs supplied cDNA or gDNA.

Study processing details: Scientists estimated how many nucleated cells there were by amplifying reference gene primers. Repertoires were generated with immunoSEQ multiplex PCR, while TCRdb's copy carries only in-frame clones and drops some. The DNA gave D and trimming, while V, J and clone size come from that table. The data show around 250,000 clones, around 88% seen once. Symptom resolution, clearance, or two negative PCRs marked the recovered donors of Cohort 3. Germline V lookup: CDR1 SGHNT, CDR2 YYREEE (reference sequence). This CDR3 has 15 amino acids. With V trimmed by 3 bases and J by 8 bases, 13 bases remained unmatched.

This clonotype was sampled from a woman aged 50 to 65 who had recovered from COVID-19. The sequenced material came from PBMCs or T cells enriched from blood (not recorded which). This chain uses TRBV5-4 with TRBJ2-7; 8 positions agree with TRBD1. CDR3 bases: TGTGCCAGCAGCTCCCCGATCGGACAGGGAGCCCAGCAGTACTTC. It specifies CASSSPIGQGAQQYF.